This TCR beta chain came from a study of T cell responses to AZD1222 COVID-19 vaccine. CDR1 and CDR2 from the germline V gene are MNHEY and SVGEGT. The length of the CDR3 is 18 residues. Trimming pared 6 bases from V and 0 bases from J, leaving 18 bases between. The protocol was immunoSEQ multiplex PCR, while the TCRdb copy is restricted to in-frame clones and leaves out a portion. The data hold about 150,000 clones, with roughly 86% observed a single time. Sample: peripheral blood, taken 28 days after the second AZD1222 dose. This receptor was identified in an adult who received the AZD1222 COVID-19 vaccine. V is TRBV6-2 or TRBV6-3 and J is TRBJ1-6; D is unresolved. In nucleotides, the CDR3 is TGTGCCAGCAGCCCTACGGTCCCCCGGAGCTCCTATAATTCACCCCTCCACTTT. Its protein product is CASSPTVPRSSYNSPLHF.